This T cell receptor (beta chain) was sequenced for a study of blood T cell repertoires in COVID-19. The CDR3 is made up of 14 amino acids. Deletions cut 3 bases from V and 6 bases from J, with 15 bases between. Germline V CDR1 and CDR2: SGHAT, FQNNGV. Profiled with immunoSEQ multiplex PCR; TCRdb holds only in-frame clones, not every one. Found here are just under 90,000 clones, 90% of them singletons; the top ten hold roughly 1.7%. Sequencing was carried out using peripheral blood. The TCR sequence derives from a man between 60 and 70 years old with acute or convalescent COVID-19. This chain uses TRBV11-2 with TRBJ2-7, with D perhaps TRBD2 (7 bases). In DNA form, the CDR3 reads TGTGCCAGCAGCTTCTTGAGGGGGGGGGCCGAGCAGTACTTC. It codes for CASSFLRGGAEQYF.